Following are 32 T cell receptor beta chains from one sample sequenced in a study of shared T cell receptors in the human thymus. TCRdb's copy holds only in-frame clones and misses some; the assay was immunoSEQ multiplex PCR. The table has roughly 560,000 clones, around three quarters seen once. Separately, the same data were catalogued under a study of human thymus T cells.

Sequences were obtained from thymocytes. These receptors all come from a boy less than two years old with a congenital heart defect.

The chain combines TRBV2 with TRBJ2-1, with a possible D match to TRBD2 (5 bases). CDR3 length equals 15 residues. Per germline, CDR1 SNHLY and CDR2 FYNNEI. Between the trimmed V and J ends, which lost 3 bases and 0 bases, there was a span of 9 bases. CDR3 DNA: TGTGCCAGCAGTGACTGGGAGAGCTCCTACAATGAGCAGTTCTTC. This translates into CASSDWESSYNEQFF.

The chain has TRBV27 and TRBJ2-7; TRBD1 matches at 8 bases. Germline V CDR1 and CDR2: MNHEY, SMNVEV (reference sequence). This CDR3 spans 15 amino acids. The junction had 5 bases not matched to a gene; V was cut back by 4 bases and J by 0 bases. The CDR3 spells CASSSQGGYSYEQYF. The CDR3, as DNA: TGTGCCAGCAGTTCACAGGGGGGTTACTCCTACGAGCAGTACTTC.

This chain connects TRBV19 to TRBJ2-7; maybe TRBD2 (6 bases). The length of the CDR3 is 20 residues. Between the trimmed V and J ends, which lost 6 bases and 3 bases, there was a span of 33 bases. Germline V gives CDR1 LNHDA, CDR2 SQIVND (reference sequence). This CDR3 reads CASSHPMNQAGRARHYEQYF. The CDR3 DNA follows: TGTGCCAGTAGCCACCCTATGAACCAGGCCGGGAGAGCGAGACACTACGAGCAGTACTTC.

This clone was seen a handful of times. The chain links TRBV4-2 to TRBJ2-5; 10 bases are shared with TRBD2. Per germline, CDR1 LGHNA and CDR2 YNFKEQ. The V and J ends lost 0 bases and 5 bases, in that order; junction bases with no gene match: 9. The CDR3 is made up of 17 amino acids. Here the CDR3 DNA reads TGTGCCAGCAGCCAAGATAGCCTAGCGGGAGCAGGTGAGACCCAGTACTTC. Residues: CASSQDSLAGAGETQYF.

The V and J genes are TRBV7-2 and TRBJ2-2, with TRBD2 as a possible D gene (6 bases). Germline V gives CDR1 SGHTA, CDR2 FQGNSA. V lost 10 bases and J 7 bases, leaving 22 bases between the germline ends. This CDR3 region has 15 residues. The DNA for the CDR3 is TGTGCCACCACAGCGGCGGGAAGAAGGGGCGGGGAGCTGTTTTTT. This sequence encodes CATTAAGRRGGELFF. Combining the CDR3 with reference TRBV7-2 and TRBJ2-2 gives the whole variable domain GAGVSQSPSNKVTEKGKDVELRCDPISGHTALYWYRQSLGQGLEFLIYFQGNSAPDKSGLPSDRFSAERTGGSVSTLTIQRTQQEDSAVYLCATTAAGRRGGELFFGEGSRLTVL.

This clone has only one observation. This chain connects TRBV11-2 to TRBJ2-7; no reliable D call. Trimming took off 0 bases at V and 3 bases at J, with 12 bases between the two ends. Germline V lookup: CDR1 SGHAT, CDR2 FQNNGV. This CDR3 contains 15 residues. The CDR3, as DNA: TGTGCCAGCAGCTTAGATCGAGAGAGCGACTACGAGCAGTACTTC. Protein product: CASSLDRESDYEQYF.

J is TRBJ1-1 and V is TRBV7-9, with D perhaps matching TRBD1 (5 bases). CDR3 length: 15 residues. CDR1 is SEHNR, CDR2 FQNEAQ, per germline (reference sequence). Trimming shortened V by 5 bases and J by 5 bases, and 18 bases separated the two germline ends. The CDR3, as DNA: TGTGCCAGCAGCCTCTTCCCTCAGGGTCGGACTGAAGCTTTCTTT. This codes for CASSLFPQGRTEAFF.

The V call is TRBV5-1, the J call TRBJ1-5, with 7 positions matching TRBD1. The CDR3 runs 14 residues. The V gene's germline CDR1 is SGHRS and CDR2 YFSETQ. V was pared by 0 bases and J by 7 bases, with 4 bases of the junction left unmatched. The CDR3 DNA is TGCGCCAGCAGCTTGGCGGACAGGTCCCAGCCCCAGCATTTT. Its translation is CASSLADRSQPQHF.

The V gene is TRBV6-6, the J gene TRBJ2-7; 11 nucleotides agree with TRBD2. CDR1 and CDR2 from the germline V gene are MNHNY and SVGAGI (reference sequence). With V trimmed by 3 bases and J by 5 bases, 9 bases remained unmatched. The CDR3 runs 16 residues. The CDR3 loop reads CASSYCSLAGDHEQYF. The CDR3 DNA reads TGTGCCAGCAGTTATTGTTCACTAGCGGGAGATCACGAGCAGTACTTC.

The V call is TRBV27, the J call TRBJ2-2; 7 bases are shared with TRBD2. Germline CDR1 reads MNHEY; CDR2 reads SMNVEV (reference sequence). The CDR3 covers 14 residues. J was trimmed by 3 bases and V by 5 bases; bases with no gene match: 3. Here the CDR3 reads CASSRLAYTGELFF. The DNA of the CDR3 is TGTGCCAGCAGTCGACTAGCTTACACCGGGGAGCTGTTTTTT.

The chain recombines TRBV4-3 with TRBJ1-2; 7 bases map to TRBD1. J lost 0 bases, V lost 3 bases, and 1 base had no gene match. The germline V gene encodes CDR1 LGHNA and CDR2 YSLEER. The CDR3 covers 14 residues. As DNA, the CDR3 is TGCGCCAGCAGCCACAGGGGGTCTAACTATGGCTACACCTTC. Its protein is CASSHRGSNYGYTF.

The V and J genes are TRBV7-9 and TRBJ2-1; 7 bases map to TRBD2. Per the germline V gene, CDR1 is SEHNR and CDR2 is FQNEAQ (reference sequence). This CDR3 has 14 residues. With V trimmed by 4 bases and J by 9 bases, 9 bases remained unmatched. CDR3 region: CASSSTPSGGEQFF. The CDR3 bases are TGTGCCAGCAGCTCGACCCCTAGCGGCGGTGAGCAGTTCTTC.

This clone was observed a handful of times. DNA of the CDR3: TGTGCCAGTACTCCGGTGGGGCTAGCGGGAGAGGTCTCCTACAATGAGCAGTTCTTC. This gives the protein CASTPVGLAGEVSYNEQFF. This rearrangement joins TRBV19 to TRBJ2-1; TRBD2 matches 10 bases. The junction had 15 bases not matched to a gene; V was cut back by 7 bases and J by 0 bases. The CDR3 consists of 19 residues. In germline, CDR1 is LNHDA, CDR2 SQIVND (reference sequence).

The V gene is TRBV28, the J gene TRBJ2-7; perhaps TRBD2 as D (5 bases). V was shortened by 5 bases and J by 1 base, with 15 bases between the two germline ends. CDR1 MDHEN and CDR2 SYDVKM come from the germline V gene. The CDR3 extends over 15 amino acids. CDR3 in amino acids: CASSPPRGLSYEQYF. The CDR3, as DNA: TGTGCCAGCAGTCCTCCCCGCGGGTTGTCCTACGAGCAGTACTTC.

The chain uses TRBV28 and TRBJ2-7; 7 positions match TRBD1. This CDR3 is 15 amino acids long. Germline V gives CDR1 MDHEN, CDR2 SYDVKM. V dropped 2 bases and J dropped 3; count of bases not matched to a gene: 7. CDR3 DNA sequence: TGTGCCAGCAGTTTAGGGACAGCACCCATCTACGAGCAGTACTTC. Its translation is CASSLGTAPIYEQYF.

The chain joins TRBV18 to TRBJ2-7; 11 bases match TRBD2. This CDR3 is 17 amino acids long. In germline, CDR1 is KGHSH, CDR2 LQKENI. The V segment lost 6 bases and the J segment 4 bases; nucleotides outside the gene matches: 14. For the CDR3, the DNA is TGTGCCAGCTCCCTCTCAGGCCTAGCGGGAGGTAGGTACGAGCAGTACTTC. Protein sequence: CASSLSGLAGGRYEQYF. Full variable domain (missing parts from reference TRBV18 and TRBJ2-7): NAGVMQNPRHLVRRRGQEARLRCSPMKGHSHVYWYRQLPEEGLKFMVYLQKENIIDESGMPKERFSAEFPKEGPSILRIQQVVRGDSAAYFCASSLSGLAGGRYEQYFGPGTRLTVT.

The J gene is TRBJ1-1, the V gene TRBV30; D is ambiguous. V lost 0 bases, J lost 1 base, and 6 bases lay in between. The germline V gene encodes CDR1 GTSNPN and CDR2 SVGIG (reference sequence). The CDR3 runs 13 residues. The CDR3 sequence: CAWSVWANTEAFF. The DNA of the CDR3 is TGTGCCTGGAGTGTCTGGGCGAACACTGAAGCTTTCTTT.

The chain recombines TRBV29-1 with TRBJ1-1; weak D call: TRBD1 (6 bases). Germline CDR1 SQVTM, CDR2 ANQGSEA. The CDR3 consists of 14 residues. Trimming removed 3 bases at V and 4 bases at J, with 15 bases between. CDR3 residues: CSVDCQGLGTEAFF. In DNA form, the CDR3 reads TGCAGCGTTGACTGTCAGGGGTTGGGCACTGAAGCTTTCTTT.

The chain uses TRBV19 and TRBJ2-2; TRBD1 matches at 9 bases. Germline V gives CDR1 LNHDA, CDR2 SQIVND (reference sequence). There are 16 residues in the CDR3. The V gene end was trimmed by 5 bases and the J gene end by 6 bases; junction bases not matched to a gene: 10. CDR3 bases: TGTGCCAGTAGTGCCCTTCGGGACAGGGCGGCCGGGGAGCTGTTTTTT. Its protein product is CASSALRDRAAGELFF.

This rearrangement joins TRBV4-2 to TRBJ2-7, with 8 bases aligning to TRBD2. CDR1 is LGHNA, CDR2 YNFKEQ, per germline. This CDR3 is built from 17 residues. J lost 2 bases, V lost 0 bases, and 9 bases had no gene match. The CDR3 reads CASSQEVATSATYEQYF. DNA for the CDR3: TGTGCCAGCAGCCAAGAGGTGGCGACTAGCGCGACCTACGAGCAGTACTTC.

The chain couples TRBV4-3 to TRBJ2-1; 9 nucleotides align to TRBD2. The CDR3 covers 17 residues. V dropped 0 bases and J dropped 6; count of bases not matched to a gene: 9. The germline V gene has CDR1 LGHNA and CDR2 YSLEER. The CDR3: CASSQDNGSGRSNEQFF. CDR3 coding DNA: TGCGCCAGCAGCCAAGATAATGGTAGCGGGAGATCCAATGAGCAGTTCTTC.

The chain is built from TRBV7-9 and TRBJ2-7; 7 positions agree with TRBD2. With 5 bases clipped from V and 7 bases from J, the junction kept 17 bases outside the gene matches. CDR1 and CDR2 from the germline V gene are SEHNR and FQNEAQ (reference sequence). This CDR3 comprises 16 residues. CDR3 coding DNA: TGTGCCAGCAGCCTAGATGACGGGGGGAGGCCGGGGGAGCAGTACTTC. Its protein is CASSLDDGGRPGEQYF.

CDR3 nucleotide sequence: TGTGCCAGCGGGGACAGACAGGGACCCTCTGGGGCCAACGTCCTGACTTTC. This gives the protein CASGDRQGPSGANVLTF. V usage is TRBV28 and J usage is TRBJ2-6; 7 positions agree with TRBD1. Germline-derived CDR1 and CDR2 are MDHEN and SYDVKM. The CDR3 length is 17 residues. Trimming at V came to 8 bases and at J to 0 bases, leaving 10 bases not matched to a gene. The variable domain in full, completed from reference TRBV28 and TRBJ2-6, reads DVKVTQSSRYLVKRTGEKVFLECVQDMDHENMFWYRQDPGLGLRLIYFSYDVKMKEKGDIPEGYSVSREKKERFSLILESASTNQTSMYLCASGDRQGPSGANVLTFGAGSRLTVL.

This clone was picked up one time. This chain joins TRBV5-1 and TRBJ2-7; a possible D gene is TRBD2 (6 bases). Trimming shortened V by 4 bases and J by 3 bases, and 14 bases separated the two germline ends. The CDR3 has 14 amino acids. The germline V gene has CDR1 SGHRS and CDR2 YFSETQ. The CDR3 region is CASSGGKERYEQYF. DNA for the CDR3: TGCGCCAGCAGCGGGGGGAAGGAGCGCTACGAGCAGTACTTC.

This sequence joins TRBV19 and TRBJ2-1, with a possible D match to TRBD2 (5 bases). CDR1 and CDR2 (germline): LNHDA, SQIVND (reference sequence). CDR3 length: 15 amino acids. Trimming left V 4 bases short and J 10 bases short, with 20 bases between. The CDR3 bases are TGTGCCAGTAGTACCCCACTAGAAATTCAGAGCGAGCAGTTCTTC. Translating it yields CASSTPLEIQSEQFF.

The genes are TRBV30 and TRBJ1-4; 8 nucleotides align to TRBD1. V lost 1 base to trimming and J lost 3 bases; unmatched junction nucleotides: 1. Looked up from germline, CDR1 is GTSNPN and CDR2 is SVGIG (reference sequence). The CDR3 totals 14 residues. CDR3 sequence: CAWSADRANEKLFF. CDR3 in DNA: TGTGCCTGGAGTGCGGACAGGGCTAATGAAAAACTGTTTTTT.

This chain connects TRBV4-3 to TRBJ2-3, with unresolved D. The ends were cut back, 6 bases at V and 1 base at J, with 8 bases in the middle. The CDR3 runs to 13 residues. CDR1 is LGHNA, CDR2 YSLEER, per germline. Here the CDR3 DNA reads TGCGCCAGCAGACCCCCGGGCACAGATACGCAGTATTTT. Protein: CASRPPGTDTQYF.

The CDR3 sequence is CASSHRTGNSGNTIYF. CDR3 DNA: TGTGCCAGCTCCCATAGGACAGGGAACTCTGGAAACACCATATATTTT. This chain connects TRBV18 to TRBJ1-3, with 8 bases lining up with TRBD1. This CDR3 has 16 residues. J gave up 0 bases and V 6 bases, and 7 bases lay outside the gene matches. Germline assignment: CDR1 KGHSH and CDR2 LQKENI. The whole variable domain, filled in from reference TRBV18 and TRBJ1-3, reads NAGVMQNPRHLVRRRGQEARLRCSPMKGHSHVYWYRQLPEEGLKFMVYLQKENIIDESGMPKERFSAEFPKEGPSILRIQQVVRGDSAAYFCASSHRTGNSGNTIYFGEGSWLTVV.

V is TRBV7-8 and J is TRBJ1-4, with TRBD1 identical over 8 bases. V shed 4 bases and J 5 bases; nucleotides not matched to a gene: 6. The CDR3 spans 15 residues. The germline gives CDR1 SGHVS, CDR2 FQNEAQ. CDR3 region: CASSSRQGPNEKLFF. The DNA of the CDR3 is TGTGCCAGCAGCTCCAGACAGGGGCCCAATGAAAAACTGTTTTTT.

This clone appeared a single time. J is TRBJ1-3 and V is TRBV30, with unresolved D. V shed 2 bases and J shed 4 bases, with 6 bases lying between them. CDR1 and CDR2 from the germline V gene are GTSNPN and SVGIG (reference sequence). The CDR3 contains 12 residues. This chain's CDR3 is CAWSYTGNTIYF. The CDR3 DNA reads TGTGCCTGGAGTTACACGGGAAACACCATATATTTT.

This chain connects TRBV7-6 to TRBJ2-7, with TRBD2 identical over 9 bases. Germline V gene data show CDR1 as SGHVS and CDR2 as FNYEAQ. V trimming: 0 bases; J trimming: 0 bases; junction bases outside the gene matches: 12. This CDR3 has 19 residues. DNA of the CDR3: TGTGCCAGCAGCTTAGCGAATCGGCTAGCGGGAAAAAGCTCCTACGAGCAGTACTTC. Amino acids: CASSLANRLAGKSSYEQYF.

The chain combines TRBV18 with TRBJ2-7, with D possibly matching TRBD1 (5 bases). V was shortened by 0 bases and J by 2 bases, with 14 bases between the two germline ends. Germline V gene sequence: CDR1 KGHSH, CDR2 LQKENI. The CDR3 has 16 amino acids. The chain's CDR3 is CASSPPGRGRTYEQYF. The CDR3 DNA sequence: TGTGCCAGCTCACCACCGGGTAGGGGAAGAACCTACGAGCAGTACTTC.